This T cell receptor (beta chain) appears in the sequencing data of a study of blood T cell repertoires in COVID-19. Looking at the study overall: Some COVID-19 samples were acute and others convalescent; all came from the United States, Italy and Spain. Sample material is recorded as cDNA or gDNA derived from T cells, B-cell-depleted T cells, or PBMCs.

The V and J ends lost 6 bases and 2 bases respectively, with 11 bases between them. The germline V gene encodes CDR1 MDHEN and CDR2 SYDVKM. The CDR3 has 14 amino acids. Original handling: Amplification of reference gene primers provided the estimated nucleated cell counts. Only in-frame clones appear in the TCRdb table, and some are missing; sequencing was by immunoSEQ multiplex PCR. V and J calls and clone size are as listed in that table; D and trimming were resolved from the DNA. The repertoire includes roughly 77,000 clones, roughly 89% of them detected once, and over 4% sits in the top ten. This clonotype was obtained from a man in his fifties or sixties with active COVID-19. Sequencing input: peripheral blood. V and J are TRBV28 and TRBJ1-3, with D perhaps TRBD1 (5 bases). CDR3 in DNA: TGTGCCAGCAGCTCGACAGATACTGGAAACACCATATATTTT. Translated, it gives CASSSTDTGNTIYF.